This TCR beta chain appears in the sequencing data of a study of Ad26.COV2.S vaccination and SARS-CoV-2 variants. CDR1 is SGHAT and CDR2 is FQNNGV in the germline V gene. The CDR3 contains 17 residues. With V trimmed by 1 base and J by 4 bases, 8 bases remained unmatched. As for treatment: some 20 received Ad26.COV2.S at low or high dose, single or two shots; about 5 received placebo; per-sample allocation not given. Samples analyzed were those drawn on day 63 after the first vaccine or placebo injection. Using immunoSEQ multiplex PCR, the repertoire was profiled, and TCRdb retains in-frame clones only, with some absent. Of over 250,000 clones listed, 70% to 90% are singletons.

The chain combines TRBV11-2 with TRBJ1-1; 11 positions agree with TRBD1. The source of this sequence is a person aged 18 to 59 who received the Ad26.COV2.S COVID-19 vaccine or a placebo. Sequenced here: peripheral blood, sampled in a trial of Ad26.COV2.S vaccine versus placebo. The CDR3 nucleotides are TGTGCCAGCAGCTTAGTGTTCGGGACAGGGGGGAGCACTGAAGCTTTCTTT. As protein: CASSLVFGTGGSTEAFF.